These 29 T cell receptor beta chains were all obtained from the same sample, sequenced in a study of T-cell reconstitution after alpha-beta-depleted transplantation in children. Molecular barcoding with unique molecular identifiers was used for the TCRbeta library. TCRdb processed the PCR reads anew with MiXCR; each CDR3 protein has one entry. The data contain approximately 520,000 distinct CDR3 sequences, roughly an eighth of them singletons. Sequencing used PBMCs, mostly from graft donor cells, obtained 180 days after TCRalphabeta/CD19-depleted stem cell transplant. The receptors here all came from a female patient aged 2 to 10 who had a stem cell transplant for aplastic anemia, so the T cells may come from the graft donor.

This sequence joins TRBV29-1 and TRBJ2-1, with 8 bases matching TRBD2. V lost 3 bases to trimming and J lost 7 bases; unmatched junction nucleotides: 8. This CDR3 has 14 amino acids. Germline V gene lookup returns CDR1 SQVTM and CDR2 ANQGSEA. The CDR3 DNA reads as TGCAGCGTTGACCTTAGCGGGATAGGAAATGAGCAGTTCTTC. Translating gives CSVDLSGIGNEQFF.

The V call is TRBV19, the J call TRBJ2-2; D possibly corresponds to TRBD1 (5 bases). V gave up 9 bases and J gave up 5 bases, with 25 bases separating them. Germline CDR1 reads LNHDA; CDR2 reads SQIVND (reference sequence). This CDR3 region has 17 residues. CDR3 in amino acids: CASRYTSTGGKTGELFF. CDR3 sequence (DNA): TGTGCCAGCCGGTATACTTCTACAGGTGGCAAAACCGGGGAGCTGTTTTTT.

There are a few counts of this clonotype. The rearrangement links TRBV3-1 to TRBJ1-3; D is unresolved. The CDR3 sequence is 15 residues long. Germline V gene sequence: CDR1 LGHDT, CDR2 YNNKEL (reference sequence). V was shortened by 5 bases and J by 2 bases, with 13 bases between the two germline ends. CDR3 coding DNA: TGTGCCAGCAGCGGCATGACTGCAACTGGAAACACCATATATTTT. Translating gives CASSGMTATGNTIYF.

This clonotype was found many times. V is TRBV20-1 and J is TRBJ2-3; TRBD2 matches 7 bases. CDR1 DFQATT and CDR2 SNEGSKA come from the germline V gene (reference sequence). The CDR3 is 9 residues long. The CDR3 nucleotides are TGCAGGGGGGGGGATACGCAGTATTTT. It translates to CRGGDTQYF.

This clonotype appeared a few times. The chain is built from TRBV5-6 and TRBJ2-4; 8 bases map to TRBD1. V gave up 2 bases and J gave up 6 bases; unmatched junction bases: 1. The CDR3 is 13 residues long. Looked up from germline, CDR1 is SGHDT and CDR2 is YYEEEE. The CDR3: CASSFGQGNIQYF. Written as DNA, the CDR3 is TGTGCCAGCAGCTTTGGACAGGGAAACATTCAGTACTTC.

This clonotype was seen only a few times. The chain uses TRBV7-2 and TRBJ1-5; weak D call: TRBD1 (6 bases). This CDR3 contains 16 residues. CDR1 and CDR2 (germline): SGHTA, FQGNSA. V lost 5 bases and J lost 6, with 20 bases in between. The CDR3 spells CASSPDVGRGRQPQHF. The CDR3 DNA is TGTGCCAGCAGCCCCGATGTGGGCAGGGGACGTCAGCCCCAGCATTTT.

The rearrangement links TRBV7-9 to TRBJ1-2; 8 nucleotides line up with TRBD1. This CDR3 region has 14 residues. Trimming removed 5 bases from V and 10 bases from J; junction bases left unmatched: 12. The germline V gene has CDR1 SEHNR and CDR2 FQNEAQ (reference sequence). The CDR3 protein is CASSKDRALSDYTF. CDR3 bases: TGTGCCAGCAGCAAGGACAGGGCCCTTTCTGACTACACCTTC.

This clonotype has a handful of counts. This chain links TRBV28 with TRBJ1-2, with D uncertain. With 10 bases removed from V and 0 bases from J, the gap between germline ends came to 15 bases. Per the germline V gene, CDR1 is MDHEN and CDR2 is SYDVKM. The CDR3 extends over 14 amino acids. CDR3 nucleotides: TGTGCCACCCTCTTCTGGGGTTCTAACTATGGCTACACCTTC. It yields the protein CATLFWGSNYGYTF.

The J gene is TRBJ2-2, the V gene TRBV29-1; 8 bases are a match to TRBD1. The CDR3 is 13 amino acids. Germline loops: CDR1 SQVTM, CDR2 ANQGSEA. The trim removed 1 base at V and 5 bases at J, leaving 0 bases unmatched. The CDR3 sequence: CSVEGTGTGELFF. The CDR3 DNA is TGCAGCGTTGAAGGGACAGGGACCGGGGAGCTGTTTTTT.

This chain connects TRBV11-2 to TRBJ2-3; 11 nucleotides align to TRBD2. The germline CDR1 and CDR2 sequences are SGHAT and FQNNGV. The CDR3 totals 18 residues. With 3 bases clipped from V and 0 bases from J, the junction kept 8 bases outside the gene matches. Written as DNA, the CDR3 is TGTGCCAGCAGCTTCGGACTAGCGGGTAGGATTAGCACAGATACGCAGTATTTT. Amino acid sequence: CASSFGLAGRISTDTQYF.

The rearrangement uses TRBV18 and TRBJ1-1; no clear D. The germline gives CDR1 KGHSH, CDR2 LQKENI. The V and J ends lost 6 bases and 6 bases respectively, with 17 bases between them. The CDR3 has 14 residues. DNA of the CDR3: TGTGCCAGCTCGCCCGACCCGGGAATACCTGAAGCTTTCTTT. It encodes CASSPDPGIPEAFF. Drawing the rest from reference TRBV18 and TRBJ1-1, the complete variable domain is NAGVMQNPRHLVRRRGQEARLRCSPMKGHSHVYWYRQLPEEGLKFMVYLQKENIIDESGMPKERFSAEFPKEGPSILRIQQVVRGDSAAYFCASSPDPGIPEAFFGQGTRLTVV.

The V call is TRBV28, the J call TRBJ2-3, with D perhaps TRBD1 (5 bases). The CDR3 has 15 amino acids. Germline V gives CDR1 MDHEN, CDR2 SYDVKM. The germline V and J ends were trimmed by 3 bases and 2 bases, with 12 bases remaining between them. CDR3 amino acids: CASSFLTGPTDTQYF. The CDR3, as DNA: TGTGCCAGCAGTTTTCTCACAGGACCCACAGATACGCAGTATTTT. Drawing the rest from reference TRBV28 and TRBJ2-3, the complete variable domain is DVKVTQSSRYLVKRTGEKVFLECVQDMDHENMFWYRQDPGLGLRLIYFSYDVKMKEKGDIPEGYSVSREKKERFSLILESASTNQTSMYLCASSFLTGPTDTQYFGPGTRLTVL.

This clonotype was observed a few times. The chain carries TRBV7-2 and TRBJ2-1, with TRBD2 matching 9 bases. The CDR3 is made up of 16 amino acids. Germline V gene data show CDR1 as SGHTA and CDR2 as FQGNSA. V was pared by 1 base and J by 8 bases, with 9 bases of the junction left unmatched. The CDR3 DNA reads as TGTGCCAGCAGCTTAGATCGGCTAGCGGGAATCGATGAGCAGTTCTTC. Amino acids: CASSLDRLAGIDEQFF.

The chain joins TRBV12-3 or TRBV12-4 to TRBJ2-1; TRBD1 agrees at 7 bases. The J segment lost 3 bases and the V segment lost 11 bases, leaving 19 bases of the junction unmatched. The CDR3 has 17 amino acids. CDR3 coding DNA: TGTGCCTTCAGAAAGAACCCTGGACAGGCGCTCTACAATGAGCAGTTCTTC. This codes for CAFRKNPGQALYNEQFF.

J is TRBJ2-5 and V is TRBV18; D perhaps matches TRBD1 (5 bases). The germline gives CDR1 KGHSH, CDR2 LQKENI. The ends were cut back, 4 bases at V and 4 bases at J, with 13 bases in the middle. The length of the CDR3 is 14 residues. CDR3 protein: CASSQRSQGETQYF. The CDR3 DNA reads TGTGCCAGCTCACAACGGTCGCAGGGAGAGACCCAGTACTTC.

The chain is built from TRBV20-1 and TRBJ2-4; a weak D match, TRBD2 (6 bases). This CDR3 contains 14 residues. Germline CDR1 reads DFQATT; CDR2 reads SNEGSKA (reference sequence). The V gene lost 1 base and the J gene lost 1 base, with 8 bases spanning the gap. The DNA for the CDR3 is TGCAGTGCTAGAGTTCGGGGGGCCAAAAACATTCAGTACTTC. It translates to CSARVRGAKNIQYF.

This clonotype was seen only a few times. The chain carries TRBV4-3 and TRBJ2-7; D may correspond to TRBD1 or TRBD2 (5 bases each). CDR3 size: 13 residues. The V and J ends lost 0 bases and 5 bases respectively, with 8 bases between them. CDR1 is LGHNA, CDR2 YSLEER, per germline. The CDR3 region has the DNA TGCGCCAGCAGCCAAGAGTGGGGGAACGAGCAGTACGTC. This encodes CASSQEWGNEQYV.

This clonotype was seen a handful of times. V is TRBV20-1 and J is TRBJ2-1; 7 bases agree with TRBD2. There are 18 residues in the CDR3. Trimming at V came to 0 bases and at J to 5 bases, leaving 16 bases not matched to a gene. From germline, CDR1 is DFQATT and CDR2 SNEGSKA (reference sequence). The CDR3 DNA reads TGCAGTGCTAGAGATCGGAGGGCGGGAGTCCCCCTAAACAATGAGCAGTTCTTC. Translating it yields CSARDRRAGVPLNNEQFF.

The sample holds a few counts of this clonotype. The CDR3 DNA follows: TGTGCCAGCAGCTTAGATCAGGGAGGAAGGTCCTACGAGCAGTACTTC. It yields the protein CASSLDQGGRSYEQYF. The chain joins TRBV7-8 to TRBJ2-7; D is possibly TRBD2 (6 bases). CDR1 and CDR2 from the germline V gene are SGHVS and FQNEAQ. Trimming shortened V by 1 base and J by 1 base, and 14 bases separated the two germline ends. The CDR3 loop spans 16 amino acids.

The rearrangement uses TRBV4-2 and TRBJ2-1; 11 nucleotides match TRBD1. V lost 0 bases to trimming and J lost 8 bases; unmatched junction nucleotides: 6. Per the germline V gene, CDR1 is LGHNA and CDR2 is YNFKEQ. CDR3 length: 16 residues. The DNA of the CDR3 is TGTGCCAGCAGCCAAGAAGGACAGGGGGCGGTCGATGAGCAGTTCTTC. It translates to CASSQEGQGAVDEQFF.

This clonotype has just a few counts. The V and J genes are TRBV6-5 and TRBJ2-4; 8 bases line up with TRBD2. CDR1 is MNHEY, CDR2 SVGAGI, per germline. This CDR3 spans 15 amino acids. With V trimmed by 2 bases and J by 5 bases, 5 bases remained unmatched. DNA of the CDR3: TGTGCCAGCAGTTACCTCAGCGGGAGTGAAAACATTCAGTACTTC. This gives the protein CASSYLSGSENIQYF.

This clonotype came up many times. The chain has TRBV7-8 and TRBJ2-3; D is perhaps TRBD1 or TRBD2 (5 bases each). This CDR3 contains 16 residues. CDR1 SGHVS and CDR2 FQNEAQ come from the germline V gene. V lost 1 base and J lost 6, with 17 bases in between. The CDR3 sequence is CASSLVFPGTRDTQYF. The CDR3 DNA is TGTGCCAGCAGCTTAGTATTTCCCGGGACCCGGGATACGCAGTATTTT.

This clonotype turned up a few times. V is TRBV3-1 and J is TRBJ2-7; TRBD2 aligns across 9 bases. V was pared by 4 bases and J by 6 bases, with 7 bases of the junction left unmatched. The CDR3 is 14 residues long. Germline-derived CDR1 and CDR2 are LGHDT and YNNKEL (reference sequence). The CDR3 nucleotides read TGTGCCAGCAGCCTAGGACTAGCGACTGGCGAGCAGTACTTC. Translated: CASSLGLATGEQYF.

The rearrangement uses TRBV28 and TRBJ2-1; D call uncertain. The CDR3 length is 16 residues. The V end was cut by 5 bases, the J end by 6 bases, with 20 bases between. Per the germline V gene, CDR1 is MDHEN and CDR2 is SYDVKM. CDR3: CASSPLGEAISNEQFF. For the CDR3, the DNA is TGTGCCAGCAGTCCATTGGGCGAGGCTATTTCCAATGAGCAGTTCTTC.

In its sample, this clonotype was seen a few times. The CDR3: CASSLSGLADTYNEQFF. CDR3 DNA sequence: TGCGCCAGCAGCTTGTCGGGACTAGCGGATACCTACAATGAGCAGTTCTTC. This sequence joins TRBV5-1 and TRBJ2-1, with 11 bases aligning to TRBD2. The J segment lost 2 bases and the V segment lost 1 base, leaving 5 bases of the junction unmatched. The germline gives CDR1 SGHRS, CDR2 YFSETQ. This CDR3 is 17 amino acids long. The full variable domain, rest sourced from reference TRBV5-1 and TRBJ2-1, is KAGVTQTPRYLIKTRGQQVTLSCSPISGHRSVSWYQQTPGQGLQFLFEYFSETQRNKGNFPGRFSGRQFSNSRSEMNVSTLELGDSALYLCASSLSGLADTYNEQFFGPGTRLTVL.

DNA for the CDR3: TGTGCCAGCAACCTAGCGGGAGGAGGGGATACGCAGTATTTT. This sequence encodes CASNLAGGGDTQYF. The rearrangement uses TRBV7-2 and TRBJ2-3, with 11 bases lining up with TRBD2. Germline CDR1 is SGHTA and CDR2 is FQGNSA. Unmatched junction bases numbered 6, after V lost 7 bases and J lost 6 bases. The CDR3 spans 14 residues.

This clonotype was recorded a few times. The chain links TRBV28 to TRBJ1-5; D possibly corresponds to TRBD1 (6 bases). Germline CDR1 and CDR2: MDHEN and SYDVKM. This CDR3 is 16 amino acids long. The ends were cut back, 6 bases at V and 0 bases at J, with 15 bases in the middle. The CDR3 DNA reads TGTGCCAGCAGACAGGGCCCTTTCAATAGCAATCAGCCCCAGCATTTT. Its translation is CASRQGPFNSNQPQHF.

This clonotype was observed a handful of times. The DNA of the CDR3 is TGTGCCAGCACATACGTACCCCCCGGGACGGCGAACACTGAAGCTTTCTTT. It is translated as CASTYVPPGTANTEAFF. The chain employs TRBV27 and TRBJ1-1; D might be TRBD1 (5 bases). Germline V gene lookup returns CDR1 MNHEY and CDR2 SMNVEV (reference sequence). V lost 7 bases and J 1 base, leaving 22 bases between the germline ends. The CDR3 runs 17 residues.

The CDR3 DNA reads TGTGCCAGCAGTATTCCCGTGATAGCGGGAGATATAACAGATACGCAGTATTTT. Its translation is CASSIPVIAGDITDTQYF. V gene TRBV6-2 or TRBV6-3 combines with J gene TRBJ2-3; TRBD2 matches 9 bases. This CDR3 has 18 residues. Germline lookup yields CDR1 MNHEY and CDR2 SVGEGT. Germline trimming cut 5 bases from V and 3 bases from J; bases unmatched to any gene: 15.